The sequence of this T cell receptor (beta chain) was determined in a study of beta chain features in type 1 diabetes. Study-wide points: Any HLA type influence on TCRB rearrangement was left unresolved here. Moderate yet significant TCRB CDR3 shortening was seen in Type 1 diabetes patients in all four CD4+ subsets. Across patients, naive, central memory and Treg TCRB repertoires exhibited apparently greater similarity than was observed across healthy donors.

Isolated RNA was reverse transcribed in full, so expressed TCRB transcripts were sequenced. Libraries were prepared by immunoSEQ multiplex PCR; TCRdb keeps only in-frame clonotypes and omits some of them. Here the sample spans 300,000 to 450,000 clones, 10% to 15% being singletons. On this clone: Its target is not known.

The V gene's germline CDR1 is SGHAT and CDR2 FQNNGV. The V gene end was trimmed by 4 bases and the J gene end by 2 bases; junction bases not matched to a gene: 1. The CDR3 is 15 amino acids. The clonotype originates from a woman under 30 with type 1 diabetes. The sample consisted of naive CD4+ T cells from blood. The chain carries TRBV11-2 and TRBJ2-2; TRBD2 matches at 10 bases. CDR3 nucleotide sequence: TGTGCCAGCAGCTCTAGCGGGAGTAACACCGGGGAGCTGTTTTTT. It codes for CASSSSGSNTGELFF.